This T cell receptor (beta chain) was documented in a study of CD8 T cells in ankylosing spondylitis. This clonotype was counted ten times or more. V lost 5 bases and J 0 bases, leaving 14 bases between the germline ends. The germline V gene encodes CDR1 SGHRS and CDR2 YFSETQ. CDR3 length: 16 amino acids. TCRdb reprocessed the 5' RACE reads via MiXCR and lists one record per CDR3 protein. This sample has 150,000 to 200,000 distinct CDR3 sequences; under 14% occur once, and the top ten carry around 29%. What was sequenced was blood, either unsorted or a sorted T cell fraction (not recorded which). The source of this sequence is a male donor with ankylosing spondylitis or in good health (not recorded which). This chain connects TRBV5-1 to TRBJ1-4, with D maybe TRBD1 (6 bases). The CDR3 nucleotides read TGCGCCAGCAGTCGAAACAGGGTTGCAACTAATGAAAAACTGTTTTTT. The encoded protein is CASSRNRVATNEKLFF. The variable domain in full, with the rest retrieved from reference TRBV5-1 and TRBJ1-4, is KAGVTQTPRYLIKTRGQQVTLSCSPISGHRSVSWYQQTPGQGLQFLFEYFSETQRNKGNFPGRFSGRQFSNSRSEMNVSTLELGDSALYLCASSRNRVATNEKLFFGSGTQLSVL.